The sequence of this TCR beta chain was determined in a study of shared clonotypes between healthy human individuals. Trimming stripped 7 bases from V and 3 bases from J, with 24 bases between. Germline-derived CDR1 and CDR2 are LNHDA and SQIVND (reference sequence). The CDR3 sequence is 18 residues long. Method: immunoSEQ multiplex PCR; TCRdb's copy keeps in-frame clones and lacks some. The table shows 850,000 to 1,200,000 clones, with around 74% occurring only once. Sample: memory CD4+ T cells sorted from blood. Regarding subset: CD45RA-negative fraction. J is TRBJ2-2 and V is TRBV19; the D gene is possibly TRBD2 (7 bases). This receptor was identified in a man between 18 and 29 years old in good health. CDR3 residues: CASTLGGGADYDTGELFF. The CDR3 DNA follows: TGTGCCAGTACCCTGGGAGGGGGGGCCGATTATGACACCGGGGAGCTGTTTTTT.